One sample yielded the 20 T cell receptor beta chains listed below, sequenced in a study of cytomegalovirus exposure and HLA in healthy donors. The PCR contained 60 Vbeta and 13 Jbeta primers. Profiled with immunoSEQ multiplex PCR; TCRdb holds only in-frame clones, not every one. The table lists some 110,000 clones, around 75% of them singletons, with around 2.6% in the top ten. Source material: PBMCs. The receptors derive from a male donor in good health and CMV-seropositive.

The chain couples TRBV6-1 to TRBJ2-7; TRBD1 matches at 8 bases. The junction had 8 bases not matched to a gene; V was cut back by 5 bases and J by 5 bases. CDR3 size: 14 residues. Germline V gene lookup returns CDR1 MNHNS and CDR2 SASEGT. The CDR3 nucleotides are TGTGCCAGCAGTACAGACAGGGGCTTCGACGAGCAGTACTTC. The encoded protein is CASSTDRGFDEQYF.

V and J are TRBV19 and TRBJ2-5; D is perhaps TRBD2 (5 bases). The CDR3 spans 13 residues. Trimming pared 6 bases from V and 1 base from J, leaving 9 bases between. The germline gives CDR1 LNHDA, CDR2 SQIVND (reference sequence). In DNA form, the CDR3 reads TGTGCCAGTAGCAGCGGATCCCAAGAGACCCAGTACTTC. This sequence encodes CASSSGSQETQYF.

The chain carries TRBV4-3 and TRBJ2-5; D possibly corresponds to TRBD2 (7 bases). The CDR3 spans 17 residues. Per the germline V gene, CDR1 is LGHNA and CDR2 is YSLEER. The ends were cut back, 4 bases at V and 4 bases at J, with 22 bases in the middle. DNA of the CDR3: TGCGCCAGCAGCCCGAGGGGGAGCGGGGTCGGGCGAGAGACCCAGTACTTC. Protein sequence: CASSPRGSGVGRETQYF.

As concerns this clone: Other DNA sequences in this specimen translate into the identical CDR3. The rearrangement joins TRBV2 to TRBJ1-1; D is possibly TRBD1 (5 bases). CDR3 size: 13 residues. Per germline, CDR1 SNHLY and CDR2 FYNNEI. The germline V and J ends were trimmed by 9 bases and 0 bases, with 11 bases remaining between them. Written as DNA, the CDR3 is TGTGCCAGGGGAGGGGCCATGAACACTGAAGCTTTCTTT. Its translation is CARGGAMNTEAFF.

This CDR3 reads CASSLVRLNLHSGNTIYF. The CDR3 region has the DNA TGTGCCAGCAGCTTGGTCAGACTAAACCTTCACTCTGGAAACACCATATATTTT. The chain has TRBV5-6 and TRBJ1-3; D gene ambiguous. The CDR3 extends over 18 amino acids. Looked up from germline, CDR1 is SGHDT and CDR2 is YYEEEE. Deletions cut 0 bases from V and 0 bases from J, with 16 bases between.

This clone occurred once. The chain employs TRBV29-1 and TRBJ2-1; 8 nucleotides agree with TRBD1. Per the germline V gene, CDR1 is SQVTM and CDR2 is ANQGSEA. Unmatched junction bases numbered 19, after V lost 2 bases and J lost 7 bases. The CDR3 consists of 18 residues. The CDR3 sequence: CSVEFPDRAPTVLNEQFF. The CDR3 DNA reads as TGCAGCGTTGAATTTCCGGACAGGGCCCCAACCGTATTAAATGAGCAGTTCTTC.

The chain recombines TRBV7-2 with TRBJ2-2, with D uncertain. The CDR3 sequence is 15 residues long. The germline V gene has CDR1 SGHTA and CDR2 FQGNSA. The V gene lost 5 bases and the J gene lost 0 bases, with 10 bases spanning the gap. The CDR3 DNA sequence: TGTGCCAGCAGCGATACTATCTCGAACACCGGGGAGCTGTTTTTT. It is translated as CASSDTISNTGELFF.

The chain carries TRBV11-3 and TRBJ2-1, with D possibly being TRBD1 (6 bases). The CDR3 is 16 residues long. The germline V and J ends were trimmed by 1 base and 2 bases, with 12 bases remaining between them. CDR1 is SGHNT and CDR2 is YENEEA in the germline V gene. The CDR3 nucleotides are TGTGCCAGCAGCTTAGCCGGACAGAGGGCCTACAATGAGCAGTTCTTC. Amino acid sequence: CASSLAGQRAYNEQFF.

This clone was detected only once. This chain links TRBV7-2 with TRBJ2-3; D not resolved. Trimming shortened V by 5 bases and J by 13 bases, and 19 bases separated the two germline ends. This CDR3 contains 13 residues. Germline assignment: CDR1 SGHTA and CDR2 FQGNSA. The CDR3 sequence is CASSQNRGGSKYF. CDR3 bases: TGTGCCAGCAGCCAAAACCGAGGCGGATCGAAGTATTTT.

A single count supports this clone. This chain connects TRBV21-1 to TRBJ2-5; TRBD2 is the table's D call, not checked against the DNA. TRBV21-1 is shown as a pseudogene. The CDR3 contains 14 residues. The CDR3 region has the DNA TGTGCCAGCAGCAAAGTTCCGAGCCAAGAGACCCAGTACTTC. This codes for CASSKVPSQETQYF.

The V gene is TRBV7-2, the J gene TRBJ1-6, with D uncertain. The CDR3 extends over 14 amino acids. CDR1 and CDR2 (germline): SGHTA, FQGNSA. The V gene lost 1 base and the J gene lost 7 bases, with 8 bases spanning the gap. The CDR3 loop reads CASSLGSANSPLHF. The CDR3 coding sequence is TGTGCCAGCAGCTTAGGCAGCGCCAATTCACCCCTCCACTTT.

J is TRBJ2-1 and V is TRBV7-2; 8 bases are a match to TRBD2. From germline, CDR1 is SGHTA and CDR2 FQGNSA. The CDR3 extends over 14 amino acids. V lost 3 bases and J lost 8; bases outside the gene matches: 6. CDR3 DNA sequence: TGTGCCAGCAGCTTCGGGGGGGCGGTCCATGAGCAGTTCTTC. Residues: CASSFGGAVHEQFF. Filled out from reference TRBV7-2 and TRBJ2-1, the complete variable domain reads GAGVSQSPSNKVTEKGKDVELRCDPISGHTALYWYRQSLGQGLEFLIYFQGNSAPDKSGLPSDRFSAERTGGSVSTLTIQRTQQEDSAVYLCASSFGGAVHEQFFGPGTRLTVL.

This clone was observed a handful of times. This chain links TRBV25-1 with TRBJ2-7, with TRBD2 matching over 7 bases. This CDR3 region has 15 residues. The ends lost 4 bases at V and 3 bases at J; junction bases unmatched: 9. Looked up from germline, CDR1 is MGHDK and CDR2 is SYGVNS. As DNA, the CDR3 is TGTGCCAGCAGTGCGATCAATAGCGGGTACTACGAGCAGTACTTC. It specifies CASSAINSGYYEQYF.

CDR3 DNA: TGTGCCTGGACAATAGCGGCCTCCTACAATGAGCAGTTCTTC. Its translation is CAWTIAASYNEQFF. J is TRBJ2-1 and V is TRBV30; D may be TRBD2 (6 bases). V lost 4 bases to trimming and J lost 0 bases, with 10 bases between them. Germline V gene lookup returns CDR1 GTSNPN and CDR2 SVGIG (reference sequence). CDR3 length: 14 amino acids. Drawing the rest from reference TRBV30 and TRBJ2-1, the complete variable domain is SQTIHQWPATLVQPVGSPLSLECTVEGTSNPNLYWYRQAAGRGLQLLFYSVGIGQISSEVPQNLSASRPQDRQFILSSKKLLLSDSGFYLCAWTIAASYNEQFFGPGTRLTVL.

The CDR3 region is CASRRDRPNTEAFF. The DNA for the CDR3 is TGTGCCAGCAGACGGGACAGGCCTAACACTGAAGCTTTCTTT. V gene TRBV28 combines with J gene TRBJ1-1; 8 nucleotides align to TRBD1. Germline CDR1 and CDR2: MDHEN and SYDVKM. Trimming at V came to 6 bases and at J to 2 bases, leaving 5 bases not matched to a gene. The CDR3 has 14 residues. Looking up the rest from reference TRBV28 and TRBJ1-1 gives the full variable domain: DVKVTQSSRYLVKRTGEKVFLECVQDMDHENMFWYRQDPGLGLRLIYFSYDVKMKEKGDIPEGYSVSREKKERFSLILESASTNQTSMYLCASRRDRPNTEAFFGQGTRLTVV.

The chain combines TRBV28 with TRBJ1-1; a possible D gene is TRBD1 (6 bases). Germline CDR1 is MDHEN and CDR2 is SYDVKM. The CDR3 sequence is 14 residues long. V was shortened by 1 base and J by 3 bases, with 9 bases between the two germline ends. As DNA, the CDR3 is TGTGCCAGCAGTTTATTAGGGGGGGACACTGAAGCTTTCTTT. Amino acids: CASSLLGGDTEAFF.

Written as DNA, the CDR3 is TGTGCCTGGACAGATCAAGAGACCCAGTACTTC. Protein: CAWTDQETQYF. This sequence joins TRBV30 and TRBJ2-5; no clear D gene. Looked up from germline, CDR1 is GTSNPN and CDR2 is SVGIG (reference sequence). The CDR3 is 11 residues long. V was trimmed by 4 bases and J by 2 bases, leaving 5 bases between them.

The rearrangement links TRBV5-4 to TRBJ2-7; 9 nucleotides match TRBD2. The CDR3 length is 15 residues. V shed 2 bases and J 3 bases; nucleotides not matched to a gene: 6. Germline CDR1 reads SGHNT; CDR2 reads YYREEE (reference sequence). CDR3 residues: CASSFLGSGSYEQYF. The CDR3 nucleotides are TGTGCCAGCAGCTTCTTGGGTAGCGGGAGCTACGAGCAGTACTTC.

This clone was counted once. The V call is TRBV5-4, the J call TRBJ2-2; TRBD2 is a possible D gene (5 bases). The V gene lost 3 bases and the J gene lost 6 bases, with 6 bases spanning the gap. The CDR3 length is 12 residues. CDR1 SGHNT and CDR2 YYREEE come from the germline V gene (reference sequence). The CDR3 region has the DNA TGTGCCAGCAGCTGGAGGTCCGGGGAGCTGTTTTTT. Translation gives CASSWRSGELFF.

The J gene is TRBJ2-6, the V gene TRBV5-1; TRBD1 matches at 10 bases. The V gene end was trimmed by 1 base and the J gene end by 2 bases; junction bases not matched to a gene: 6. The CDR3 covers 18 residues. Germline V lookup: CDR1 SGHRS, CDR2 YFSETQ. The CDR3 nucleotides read TGCGCCAGCAGCTTGTGGGGACAGGGGTCGGCTGGGGCCAACGTCCTGACTTTC. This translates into CASSLWGQGSAGANVLTF.